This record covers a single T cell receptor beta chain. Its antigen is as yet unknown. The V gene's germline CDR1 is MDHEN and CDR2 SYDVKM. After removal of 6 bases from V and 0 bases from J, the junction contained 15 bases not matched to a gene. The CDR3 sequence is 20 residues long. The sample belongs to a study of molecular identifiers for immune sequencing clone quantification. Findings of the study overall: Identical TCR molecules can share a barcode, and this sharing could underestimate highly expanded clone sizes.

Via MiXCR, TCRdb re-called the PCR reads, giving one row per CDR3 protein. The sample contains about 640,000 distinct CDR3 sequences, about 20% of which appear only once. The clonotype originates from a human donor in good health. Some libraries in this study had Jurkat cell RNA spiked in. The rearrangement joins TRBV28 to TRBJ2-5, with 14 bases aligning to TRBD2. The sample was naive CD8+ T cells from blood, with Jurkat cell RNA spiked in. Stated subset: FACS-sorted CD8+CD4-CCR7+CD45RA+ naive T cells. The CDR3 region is CASSFPGLAGEGPYQETQYF. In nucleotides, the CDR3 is TGTGCCAGCAGCTTTCCGGGACTAGCGGGAGAGGGACCGTACCAAGAGACCCAGTACTTC.